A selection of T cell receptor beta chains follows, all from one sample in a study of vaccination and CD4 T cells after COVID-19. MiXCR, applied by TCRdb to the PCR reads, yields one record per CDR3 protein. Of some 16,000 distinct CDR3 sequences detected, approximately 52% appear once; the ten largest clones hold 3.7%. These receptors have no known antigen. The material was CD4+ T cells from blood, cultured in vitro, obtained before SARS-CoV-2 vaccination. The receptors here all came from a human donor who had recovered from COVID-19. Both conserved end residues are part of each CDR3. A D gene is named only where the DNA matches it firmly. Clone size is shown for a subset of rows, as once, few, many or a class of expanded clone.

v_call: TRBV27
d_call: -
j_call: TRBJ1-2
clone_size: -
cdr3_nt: TGTGCCAGCAGCCGGGACAAGGCCTATGGCTACACCTTC
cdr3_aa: CASSRDKAYGYTF

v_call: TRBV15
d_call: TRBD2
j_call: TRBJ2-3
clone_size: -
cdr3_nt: TGTGCCACCAGCAGAGGGACTAGCGGCTTCACAGATACGCAGTATTTT
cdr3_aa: CATSRGTSGFTDTQYF

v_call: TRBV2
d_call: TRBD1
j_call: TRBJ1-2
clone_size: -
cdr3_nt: TGTGCCAGCAGATCCGGGACAGGACCCTACTACACCTTC
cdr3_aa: CASRSGTGPYYTF

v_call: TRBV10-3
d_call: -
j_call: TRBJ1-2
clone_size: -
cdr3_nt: TGTGCCATCAGTGAGTACGCAGCCACTAACTATGGCTACACCTTC
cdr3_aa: CAISEYAATNYGYTF

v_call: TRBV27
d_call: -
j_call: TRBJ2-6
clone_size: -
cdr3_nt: TGTGCCAGCAGTTTATTTCGGCTCTCTGGGGCCAACGTCCTGACTTTC
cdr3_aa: CASSLFRLSGANVLTF

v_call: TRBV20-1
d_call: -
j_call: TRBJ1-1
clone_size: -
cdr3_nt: TGCAGTGGCCTTTCACGTGGGGGCACTGAAGCTTTCTTT
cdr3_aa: CSGLSRGGTEAFF

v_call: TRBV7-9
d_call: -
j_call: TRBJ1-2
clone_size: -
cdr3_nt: TGTGCCAGCAGCTTTGGGGGGCAGGGAACGTATGGTAGCTACACCTTC
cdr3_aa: CASSFGGQGTYGSYTF

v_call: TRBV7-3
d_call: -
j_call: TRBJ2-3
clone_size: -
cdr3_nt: TGTGCCAGCAGCCTTCAACCTAGCACAGATACGCAGTATTTT
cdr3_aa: CASSLQPSTDTQYF

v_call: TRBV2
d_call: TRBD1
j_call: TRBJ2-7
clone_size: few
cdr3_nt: TGTGCCAGCAGTGAGCGGCAGGGGGCCACCTACGAGCAGTACTTC
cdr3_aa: CASSERQGATYEQYF

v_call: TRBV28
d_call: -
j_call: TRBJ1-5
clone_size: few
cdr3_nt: TGTGCCAGCAGTACCAGAACGGGGGGGAATAGCAATCAGCCCCAGCATTTT
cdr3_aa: CASSTRTGGNSNQPQHF

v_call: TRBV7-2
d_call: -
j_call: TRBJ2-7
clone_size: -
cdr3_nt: TGTGCCAGCAGCTCGGGACCAAAGCAGTACTTC
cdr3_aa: CASSSGPKQYF

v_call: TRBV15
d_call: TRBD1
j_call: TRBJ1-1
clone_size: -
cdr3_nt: TGTGCCACCAGCAGGGGTAAGGGGGCAGGCGGTGAAGCTTTCTTT
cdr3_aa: CATSRGKGAGGEAFF

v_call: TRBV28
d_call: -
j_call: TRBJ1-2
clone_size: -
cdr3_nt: TGTGCCGTGGGGGCGCGTGGCTACACCTTC
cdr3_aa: CAVGARGYTF

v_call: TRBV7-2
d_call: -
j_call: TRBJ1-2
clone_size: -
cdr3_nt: TGTGCCAGCAGCCCCCTTAGAGGGCGTGATGGCTACACCTTC
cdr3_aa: CASSPLRGRDGYTF

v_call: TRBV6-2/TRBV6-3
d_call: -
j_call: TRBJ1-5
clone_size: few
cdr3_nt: TGTGCCAGCATGGACCCAGTCAATCAGCCCCAGCATTTT
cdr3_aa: CASMDPVNQPQHF

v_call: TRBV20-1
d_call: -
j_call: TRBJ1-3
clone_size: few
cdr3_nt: TGCAGTGCTATCGTCAGGGGTACTGGAAACACCATATATTTT
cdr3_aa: CSAIVRGTGNTIYF

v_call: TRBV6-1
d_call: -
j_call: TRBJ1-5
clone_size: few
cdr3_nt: TGTGCCAGCAGTCTCACAGGGTATAGCAATCAGCCCCAGCATTTT
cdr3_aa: CASSLTGYSNQPQHF

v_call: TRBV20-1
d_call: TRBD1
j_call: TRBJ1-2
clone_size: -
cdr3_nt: TGCAGTGCGACAGGGGGCAACTATGGCTACACCTTC
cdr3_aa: CSATGGNYGYTF

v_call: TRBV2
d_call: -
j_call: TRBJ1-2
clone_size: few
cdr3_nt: TGTGCCAGCAGTGCACTATCTAACTATGGCTACACCTTC
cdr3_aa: CASSALSNYGYTF

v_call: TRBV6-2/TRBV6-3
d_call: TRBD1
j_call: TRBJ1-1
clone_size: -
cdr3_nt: TGTGCCAGCTCGACAGGGCTCAACACTGAAGCTTTCTTT
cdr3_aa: CASSTGLNTEAFF

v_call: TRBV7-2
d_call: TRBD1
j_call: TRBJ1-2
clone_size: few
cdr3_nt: TGTGCCAGCAGACTAAGGACAGGGGGTAACTATGGCTACACCTTC
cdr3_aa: CASRLRTGGNYGYTF

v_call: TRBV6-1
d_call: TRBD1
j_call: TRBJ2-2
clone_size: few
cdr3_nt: TGTGCCAGCAGCCGCCAGGTGGGACAGACTAACACCGGGGAGCTGTTTTTT
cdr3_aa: CASSRQVGQTNTGELFF

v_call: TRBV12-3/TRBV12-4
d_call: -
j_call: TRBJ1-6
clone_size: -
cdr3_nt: TGTGCCAGCAGACAAGGACAGATTAATTCACCCCTCCACTTT
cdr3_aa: CASRQGQINSPLHF

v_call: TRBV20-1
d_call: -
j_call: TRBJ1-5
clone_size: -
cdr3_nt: TGCAGTGCTAGAGTTCCGCTCGCAGGCAATCAGCCCCAGCATTTT
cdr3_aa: CSARVPLAGNQPQHF

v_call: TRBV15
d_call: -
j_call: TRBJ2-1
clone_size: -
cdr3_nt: TGTGCCACCAGCAGAGTTGGCGATGAGCAGTTCTTC
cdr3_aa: CATSRVGDEQFF

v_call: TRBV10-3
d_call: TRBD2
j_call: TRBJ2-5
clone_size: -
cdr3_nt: TGTGCCATCAGTGAGCCCCGCCCGGGACTAGCGGGAGGAGAGACCCAGTACTTC
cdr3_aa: CAISEPRPGLAGGETQYF

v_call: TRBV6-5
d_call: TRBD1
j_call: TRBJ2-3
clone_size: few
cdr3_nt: TGTGCCAGCAGTTGGGGACAGGGGACAGATACGCAGTATTTT
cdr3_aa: CASSWGQGTDTQYF

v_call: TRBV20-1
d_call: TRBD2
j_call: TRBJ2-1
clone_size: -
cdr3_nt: TGCAGTGTGGGCGGGAGGGCCGGTAATGAGCAGTTCTTC
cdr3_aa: CSVGGRAGNEQFF

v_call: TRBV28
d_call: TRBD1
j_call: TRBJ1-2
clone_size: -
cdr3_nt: TGTGCCAGCAGCCCTCCAGGACAGGGACTCCATGGCTACACCTTC
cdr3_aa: CASSPPGQGLHGYTF

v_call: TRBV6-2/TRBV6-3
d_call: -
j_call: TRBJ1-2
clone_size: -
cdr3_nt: TGTGCCAGCCGCCCGGACCGACGGGTGTTGAGCTATGGCTACACCTTC
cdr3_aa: CASRPDRRVLSYGYTF

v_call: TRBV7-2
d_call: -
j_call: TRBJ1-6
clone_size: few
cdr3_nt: TGTGCCAGCAGCTTGAGCTCCTATAATTCACCCCTCCACTTT
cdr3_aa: CASSLSSYNSPLHF

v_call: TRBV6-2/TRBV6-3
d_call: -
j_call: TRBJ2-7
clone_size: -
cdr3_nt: TGTGCCAGCAGTTGGGGTGACAGTGCTGTTGGCGAGCAGTACTTC
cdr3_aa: CASSWGDSAVGEQYF

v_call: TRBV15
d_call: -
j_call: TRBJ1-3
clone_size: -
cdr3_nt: TGTGCCACCAGCAGCCCAGGGGCGGGAAACACCATATATTTT
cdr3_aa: CATSSPGAGNTIYF

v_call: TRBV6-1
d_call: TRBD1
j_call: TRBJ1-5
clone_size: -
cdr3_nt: TGTGCCAGCAGAGGAGGGGGCGCACGGCAGCCCCAGCATTTT
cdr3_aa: CASRGGGARQPQHF

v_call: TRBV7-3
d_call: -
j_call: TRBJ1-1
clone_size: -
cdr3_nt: TGTGCCAGCAGCTTATTGCCGGACACTGAAGCTTTCTTT
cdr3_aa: CASSLLPDTEAFF

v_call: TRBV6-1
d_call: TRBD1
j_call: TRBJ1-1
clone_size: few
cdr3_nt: TGTGCCAGCAGTGTCACCCGACAGGGGGTGGGGAACACTGAAGCTTTCTTT
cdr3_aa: CASSVTRQGVGNTEAFF

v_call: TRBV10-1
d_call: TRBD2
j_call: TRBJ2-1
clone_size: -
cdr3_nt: TGCGCCAGTTCGGACCGGGGGGGGCGCCATGAGCAGTTCTTC
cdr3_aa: CASSDRGGRHEQFF

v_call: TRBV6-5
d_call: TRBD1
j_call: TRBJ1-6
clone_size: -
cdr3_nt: TGTGCCAGCAGTTACGTAGGGGGACAGGGCCGTAATTCACCCCTCCACTTT
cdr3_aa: CASSYVGGQGRNSPLHF

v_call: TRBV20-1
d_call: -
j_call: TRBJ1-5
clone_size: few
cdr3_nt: TGCAGTGCTCGACCGTTAGGCAGGGAGGGTCAGCCCCAGCATTTT
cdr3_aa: CSARPLGREGQPQHF

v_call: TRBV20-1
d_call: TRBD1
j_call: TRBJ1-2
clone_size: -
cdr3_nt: TGCAGTGCCCCCGTGGCAGGGGGTTATGGCTACACCTTC
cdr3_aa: CSAPVAGGYGYTF

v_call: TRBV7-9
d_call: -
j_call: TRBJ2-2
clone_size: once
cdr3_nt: TGTGCCAGCAGCTTAGCAGGGGACACCGGGGAGCTGTTTTTT
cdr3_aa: CASSLAGDTGELFF

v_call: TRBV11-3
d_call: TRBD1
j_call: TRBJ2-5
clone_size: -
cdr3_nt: TGTGCCAGCAGCTTAGGACAGGGGATTATCCAAGAGACCCAGTACTTC
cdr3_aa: CASSLGQGIIQETQYF

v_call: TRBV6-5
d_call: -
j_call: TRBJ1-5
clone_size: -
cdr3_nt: TGTGCCAGCAGTTACGAGGGGGTCGGCCAGCCCCAGCATTTT
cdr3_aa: CASSYEGVGQPQHF

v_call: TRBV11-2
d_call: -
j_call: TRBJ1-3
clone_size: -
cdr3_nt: TGTGCCAGCAGCTTACGGACGATAATAGGAAACACCATATATTTT
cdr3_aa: CASSLRTIIGNTIYF